This T cell receptor beta chain was captured in a study of low-dose radiotherapy and immunotherapy resistance in tumors. Study background: Both drugs were delivered intravenously to patients (nivolumab 240 mg every two weeks and ipilimumab 1 mg/kg every six weeks).

Priming of first-strand cDNA relied on TRAV- and TRBV-specific primers (covering alpha and beta chains). PCR amplification of the TCRs was performed with Phusion for 20 PCR cycles, and it relied on a constant-region primer together with a V-primer adapter. Each CDR3 protein is one row after TCRdb ran MiXCR on the reads. The table has approximately 42,000 distinct CDR3 sequences, 20% to 30% seen once. Time point of the sample: after trial treatment. Treatment specified: LDRT plus nivolumab, ipilimumab, low-dose cyclophosphamide and aspirin (RACIN trial). Each donor was administered nivolumab, ipilimumab, aspirin, low-dose cyclophosphamide and low-dose radiotherapy. This clonotype was found many times. The sample in question was PBMCs, obtained after low-dose radiotherapy plus immunotherapy. The receptor comes from a male donor with prostate cancer.

This CDR3 reads CASSLGTSGGFYNEQFF. CDR3 nucleotides: TGTGCCAGCAGCTTAGGGACTAGCGGAGGGTTCTACAATGAGCAGTTCTTC. This chain uses TRBV7-2 with TRBJ2-1; 10 nucleotides agree with TRBD2. Trimming removed 1 base from V and 3 bases from J; junction bases left unmatched: 6. Per germline, CDR1 SGHTA and CDR2 FQGNSA. This CDR3 comprises 17 residues. Based on the CDR3 plus reference TRBV7-2 and TRBJ2-1, the full variable domain is GAGVSQSPSNKVTEKGKDVELRCDPISGHTALYWYRQSLGQGLEFLIYFQGNSAPDKSGLPSDRFSAERTGGSVSTLTIQRTQQEDSAVYLCASSLGTSGGFYNEQFFGPGTRLTVL.